Listed below are T cell receptor beta chains from one sample, sequenced in a study of blood T cell repertoires in COVID-19. Assay used: immunoSEQ multiplex PCR; TCRdb lists only in-frame clones, some missing. Among 250,000 to 350,000 clones listed, approximately 85% were seen once. The sequenced material came from PBMCs or T cells enriched from blood (not recorded which). The receptors come from a woman aged 25 to 39 who had recovered from COVID-19. CDR3s include the opening cysteine and the closing phenylalanine or tryptophan. Each record gives: J gene, V gene, CDR3 protein.

J: TRBJ2-3
V: TRBV20-1
CDR3: CSASPRPGLAISDTQYF

J: TRBJ2-1
V: TRBV9
CDR3: CASSVGGGASYNEQFF

J: TRBJ1-5
V: TRBV6-5
CDR3: CASRGGGGWPQHF

J: TRBJ2-7
V: TRBV18
CDR3: CASSPVTSSYEQYF

J: TRBJ2-5
V: TRBV4-1
CDR3: CASSQQAGTQETQYF

J: TRBJ2-1
V: TRBV3-1/TRBV3-2
CDR3: CASSQDRGGQFF

J: TRBJ2-4
V: TRBV14
CDR3: CASSQGSQGASKNIQYF

J: TRBJ1-4
V: TRBV15
CDR3: CATSRDSTGNEKLFF

J: TRBJ1-4
V: TRBV3-1/TRBV3-2
CDR3: CASSQAGGMGEKLFF

J: TRBJ1-4
V: TRBV9
CDR3: CASSIHSGTGYEKLFF

J: TRBJ1-2
V: TRBV12-3/TRBV12-4
CDR3: CASSFNSYGYTF

J: TRBJ2-7
V: TRBV14
CDR3: CASSQGAYEQYF

J: TRBJ2-1
V: TRBV6-1
CDR3: CASSGLEILQFNEQFF

J: TRBJ2-7
V: TRBV5-1
CDR3: CASSRGTSGGSYEQYF

J: TRBJ1-1
V: TRBV5-1
CDR3: CASSRTAGQMNTEAFF

J: TRBJ2-4
V: TRBV28
CDR3: CASSTGQLAKNIQYF

J: TRBJ1-1
V: TRBV5-1
CDR3: CASTGTGNTEAFF

J: TRBJ1-6
V: TRBV13
CDR3: CASSLEGVGSYNSPLHF

J: TRBJ2-3
V: TRBV7-2
CDR3: CASSLDSSTDTQYF

J: TRBJ2-5
V: TRBV18
CDR3: CASSPRGLRETQYF

J: TRBJ1-2
V: TRBV27
CDR3: CASSPGHRYGYTF

J: TRBJ2-7
V: TRBV30
CDR3: CAWRNRRGSGTYEQYF

J: TRBJ2-3
V: TRBV1
CDR3: CTSSTAWAGGPSTDTQYF

J: TRBJ1-1
V: TRBV6-1
CDR3: CASSGGTGGGGGEAFF

J: TRBJ2-2
V: TRBV2
CDR3: CASSGGAGTGELFF

J: TRBJ2-1
V: TRBV27
CDR3: CASSFIRTQGAEQFF

J: TRBJ2-5
V: TRBV9
CDR3: CASSVAGAPQETQYF

J: TRBJ1-1
V: TRBV21-1
CDR3: CASSLYPRNTEAFF

J: TRBJ1-3
V: TRBV4-1
CDR3: CASSQESFSGNTIYF

J: TRBJ1-2
V: TRBV6-5
CDR3: CASSYKQDYGYTF

J: TRBJ2-7
V: TRBV7-6
CDR3: CASSLVGDRAYEQYF